These T cell receptor beta chains were read from a single sample in a study of blood T cell repertoires in COVID-19. Profiling relied on immunoSEQ multiplex PCR, and the TCRdb table lists in-frame clones only, not all of them. There are 30,000 or so clones in the sample; over 80% occur only once, and approximately 9.6% lies in the top ten. Sequences were obtained from peripheral blood. Receptors originate from a human donor with active COVID-19. The donor label of this sample is uncertain. Each CDR3 is given with its conserved first and last residue. Each record gives: J gene, clone size, D gene, V gene, CDR3 protein, CDR3 DNA. A D gene is named only where the DNA matches it firmly. Size tells how often a clone was seen (once, few, many) or the class of an expanded clone, and some rows leave it out.

>TRBJ1-5|-|TRBD1|TRBV10-1
CASIQSRQGGFNQPQHF
TGCGCCAGCATCCAATCCCGACAGGGCGGTTTCAATCAGCCCCAGCATTTT
>TRBJ1-5|-|-|TRBV18
CASSPDPAKGGDQPQHF
TGTGCCAGCTCACCAGATCCGGCGAAGGGAGGGGATCAGCCCCAGCATTTT
>TRBJ2-1|-|TRBD2|TRBV6-6
CASREPGLGSNEQFF
TGTGCCAGCAGAGAACCGGGACTAGGTTCCAATGAGCAGTTCTTC
>TRBJ2-1|-|-|TRBV27
CASSLASYNEQFF
TGTGCCAGCAGTTTAGCCAGTTACAATGAGCAGTTCTTC
>TRBJ1-3|-|TRBD1|TRBV7-2
CASSSFDRVGNTIYF
TGTGCCAGCAGCTCCTTCGACAGGGTTGGAAACACCATATATTTT
>TRBJ2-7|-|TRBD1|TRBV28
CASRDRGYEQYF
TGTGCCTCCCGGGACAGGGGTTACGAGCAGTACTTC
>TRBJ2-5|-|TRBD2|TRBV6-5
CASSYSRDYLRQYF
TGTGCCAGCAGTTACTCTCGGGACTACCTACGCCAGTACTTC
>TRBJ2-3|-|TRBD1|TRBV30
CACNRGYYDTQYF
TGTGCCTGTAACAGGGGGTATTATGATACGCAGTATTTT
>TRBJ2-7|-|TRBD1|TRBV4-3
CASSQVGTGLYEQYF
TGCGCCAGCAGCCAAGTAGGGACAGGACTCTACGAGCAGTACTTC
>TRBJ1-1|-|-|TRBV5-1
CASSFLFRAGSMNTEAFF
TGCGCCAGCAGCTTTCTCTTCAGGGCCGGATCTATGAACACTGAAGCTTTCTTT
>TRBJ2-3|-|-|TRBV3-1/TRBV3-2
CASSQGGNDEYF
TGTGCCAGCAGCCAAGGAGGCAATGATGAGTATTTT
>TRBJ1-5|-|-|TRBV5-4
CASPQVRPTSNQPQHF
TGTGCCAGCCCCCAAGTGAGGCCTACTAGCAATCAGCCCCAGCATTTT
>TRBJ2-6|-|TRBD1|TRBV27
CASSLDRDRRSSGANVLTF
TGTGCCAGCAGTCTGGACCGGGACAGGCGAAGCTCTGGGGCCAACGTCCTGACTTTC
>TRBJ2-5|-|-|TRBV7-2
CASSREPGRPAETQYF
TGTGCCAGCAGCCGCGAACCGGGGAGGCCAGCAGAGACCCAGTACTTC
>TRBJ2-7|-|TRBD1|TRBV5-4
CASSFETGGTYEQYF
TGTGCCAGCAGCTTTGAAACAGGGGGCACCTACGAGCAGTACTTC
>TRBJ2-3|-|-|TRBV19
CASSIVGSTDTQYF
TGTGCCAGTAGTATCGTCGGGAGCACAGATACGCAGTATTTT
>TRBJ2-5|-|-|TRBV28
CASSSRWAQETQYF
TGTGCCAGCAGTTCCCGGTGGGCACAAGAGACCCAGTACTTC
>TRBJ2-3|-|-|TRBV21-1
CASSPQTGTDTQYF
TGTGCCAGCAGCCCCCAGACTGGTACAGATACGCAGTATTTT
>TRBJ2-3|once|-|TRBV29-1
CSVVFMRERDTQYF
TGCAGCGTTGTGTTTATGAGGGAGAGGGATACGCAGTATTTT
>TRBJ1-2|-|TRBD1|TRBV19
CASSPRTGVDYGYTF
TGTGCCAGTAGTCCACGGACAGGGGTCGACTATGGCTACACCTTC
>TRBJ2-3|-|TRBD1|TRBV4-2
CASSQDYPTGADTDTQYF
TGTGCCAGCAGCCAAGACTACCCCACAGGGGCGGACACAGATACGCAGTATTTT
>TRBJ2-7|-|-|TRBV5-1
CASSLVPGAYEQYF
TGCGCCAGCAGCTTGGTGCCGGGGGCCTACGAGCAGTACTTC
>TRBJ2-5|-|TRBD2|TRBV19
CASSILTGLAGETQYF
TGTGCCAGTAGTATCCTCACGGGACTAGCGGGGGAGACCCAGTACTTC
>TRBJ2-1|-|-|TRBV14
CASSPRYYNEQFF
TGTGCCAGCAGCCCACGGTACTACAATGAGCAGTTCTTC
>TRBJ2-1|-|TRBD2|TRBV9
CASSAGLGMYNEQFF
TGTGCCAGCAGCGCGGGACTAGGGATGTACAATGAGCAGTTCTTC
>TRBJ2-7|-|TRBD2|TRBV5-1
CASSLSRASGGGYEQYF
TGCGCCAGCAGCTTATCCCGGGCTAGCGGGGGGGGATACGAGCAGTACTTC
>TRBJ2-3|-|TRBD1|TRBV2
CASSTGTGKGDTQYF
TGTGCCAGCAGCACCGGGACAGGGAAGGGAGATACGCAGTATTTT
>TRBJ2-3|-|TRBD1|TRBV3-1/TRBV3-2
CASSQGQGSTDTQYF
TGTGCCAGCAGCCAAGGACAGGGGTCCACAGATACGCAGTATTTT
>TRBJ2-7|once|TRBD1|TRBV6-5
CASSYDRTGYEQYF
TGTGCCAGCAGTTACGACAGGACAGGCTACGAGCAGTACTTC
>TRBJ1-6|once|-|TRBV10-2
CASSERTENSPLHF
TGCGCCAGCAGTGAGAGGACAGAAAATTCACCCCTCCACTTT
>TRBJ1-1|-|TRBD1|TRBV29-1
CSVKDRGLVAEAFF
TGCAGCGTCAAGGACAGGGGGCTAGTGGCTGAAGCTTTCTTT
>TRBJ2-1|-|TRBD1|TRBV27
CASRFDRGASYNEQFF
TGTGCCAGCAGATTCGACAGGGGTGCGTCCTACAATGAGCAGTTCTTC
>TRBJ2-7|-|-|TRBV18
CASSPRGGARKENTYEQYF
TGTGCCAGCTCCCCCCGTGGTGGGGCGCGAAAAGAAAACACCTACGAGCAGTACTTC
>TRBJ1-1|-|TRBD1|TRBV5-1
CASSRQGEGTEAFF
TGCGCCAGCAGCCGACAGGGGGAAGGCACTGAAGCTTTCTTT
>TRBJ2-2|once|TRBD1|TRBV25-1
CASMGDRRFANTGELFF
TGTGCCAGCATGGGGGACAGACGCTTCGCGAACACCGGGGAGCTGTTTTTT
>TRBJ1-2|-|TRBD1|TRBV28
CASSLDRGELANYGYTF
TGTGCCAGCAGCTTGGACAGGGGCGAGTTAGCTAACTATGGCTACACCTTC
>TRBJ1-2|-|-|TRBV10-3
CAISESRGGRPYGYTF
TGTGCCATCAGTGAGTCGAGGGGAGGCAGGCCCTATGGCTACACCTTC
>TRBJ2-2|-|TRBD2|TRBV2
CASSSTTSGANRAGELFF
TGTGCCAGCAGTTCGACGACTAGCGGGGCTAACCGGGCCGGGGAGCTGTTTTTT
>TRBJ2-1|-|TRBD1|TRBV4-1
CASSQEGTGGRWDEQFF
TGCGCCAGCAGCCAAGAAGGGACAGGGGGCAGGTGGGATGAGCAGTTCTTC
>TRBJ2-5|-|TRBD1|TRBV9
CASSVATGEAWETQYF
TGTGCCAGCAGCGTGGCGACAGGGGAGGCTTGGGAGACCCAGTACTTC
>TRBJ2-2|-|TRBD2|TRBV6-5
CASLLAGGNTGELFF
TGTGCCAGCCTCCTAGCGGGAGGGAACACCGGGGAGCTGTTTTTT
>TRBJ2-5|-|TRBD2|TRBV5-1
CASSLGLAGGRGQETQYF
TGCGCCAGCAGCTTGGGTCTAGCGGGAGGCCGGGGTCAAGAGACCCAGTACTTC
>TRBJ2-6|-|-|TRBV7-9
CASSLPYRGANVLTF
TGTGCCAGCAGCTTACCCTATAGAGGGGCCAACGTCCTGACTTTC
>TRBJ2-3|-|-|TRBV11-2
CASSLDGGRTDTQYF
TGTGCCAGCAGCTTAGATGGGGGGAGGACAGATACGCAGTATTTT
>TRBJ1-3|-|-|TRBV7-2
CASSLDPGSSGNTIYF
TGTGCCAGCAGCTTAGATCCAGGTTCCTCTGGAAACACCATATATTTT
>TRBJ2-5|-|TRBD2|TRBV9
CASSVATAGGQETQYF
TGTGCCAGCAGCGTAGCTACTGCGGGGGGACAAGAGACCCAGTACTTC
>TRBJ1-2|-|-|TRBV28
CASSFSDYGYTF
TGTGCCAGCAGTTTCTCGGACTATGGCTACACCTTC
>TRBJ2-5|-|TRBD2|TRBV9
CASSVASGGQETQYF
TGTGCCAGCAGCGTCGCTAGCGGGGGCCAAGAGACCCAGTACTTC
>TRBJ1-1|-|TRBD1|TRBV5-4
CASSLAAGGYGYTEAFF
TGTGCCAGCAGCTTGGCTGCAGGGGGCTATGGGTACACTGAAGCTTTCTTT
>TRBJ2-5|-|-|TRBV7-2
CASSSSPSVQETQYF
TGTGCCAGCAGCTCCTCCCCTAGCGTTCAAGAGACCCAGTACTTC